Each of the 30 T cell receptor beta chains below was sequenced from the same sample in a study of blood T cell repertoires in COVID-19. Profiled with immunoSEQ multiplex PCR; TCRdb holds only in-frame clones, not every one. Of around 160,000 clones detected, about four fifths appear once; the ten largest clones hold 7% to 10%. Sequenced sample: peripheral blood. These receptors originate from a human donor with acute or convalescent COVID-19. The donor label of this sample is uncertain.

V and J are TRBV5-4 and TRBJ1-5; D is unclear. Germline CDR1 reads SGHNT; CDR2 reads YYREEE (reference sequence). CDR3 size: 14 residues. Trimming shortened V by 1 base and J by 0 bases, and 5 bases separated the two germline ends. The CDR3 protein is CASSLLGSNQPQHF. CDR3 nucleotides: TGTGCCAGCAGCTTGCTCGGTAGCAATCAGCCCCAGCATTTT. Full variable domain (rest looked up from reference TRBV5-4 and TRBJ1-5): ETGVTQSPTHLIKTRGQQVTLRCSSQSGHNTVSWYQQALGQGPQFIFQYYREEENGRGNFPPRFSGLQFPNYSSELNVNALELDDSALYLCASSLLGSNQPQHFGDGTRLSIL.

V is TRBV7-9 and J is TRBJ2-7, with D possibly being TRBD1 (5 bases). CDR3 size: 16 residues. Germline V CDR1 and CDR2: SEHNR, FQNEAQ (reference sequence). Trimming stripped 1 base from V and 2 bases from J, with 15 bases between. The CDR3 nucleotides read TGTGCCAGCAGCTTAGATCGGGTGACAGCGACCTACGAGCAGTACTTC. Residues: CASSLDRVTATYEQYF.

The sample holds a few counts of this clone. The chain couples TRBV14 to TRBJ1-2; D unclear. Per the germline V gene, CDR1 is SGHDN and CDR2 is FVKESK. The V end lost 5 bases, the J end lost 7 bases, and 14 bases lay between the germline ends. The CDR3 totals 13 residues. The CDR3 loop is CASSWGGMPGYTF. The CDR3 nucleotides read TGTGCCAGCAGCTGGGGAGGGATGCCTGGCTACACCTTC.

V is TRBV11-2 and J is TRBJ2-2; D may be TRBD2 (6 bases). This CDR3 region has 13 residues. Germline V gene data show CDR1 as SGHAT and CDR2 as FQNNGV. V lost 5 bases and J 15 bases, leaving 19 bases between the germline ends. The CDR3 is CASSPTTDRGVFF. The CDR3 DNA follows: TGTGCCAGCAGCCCCACGACAGATCGCGGGGTGTTTTTT. Variable domain in full (rest from reference TRBV11-2 and TRBJ2-2): EAGVAQSPRYKIIEKRQSVAFWCNPISGHATLYWYQQILGQGPKLLIQFQNNGVVDDSQLPKDRFSAERLKGVDSTLKIQPAKLEDSAVYLCASSPTTDRGVFFGEGSRLTVL.

The chain uses TRBV7-9 and TRBJ1-2; TRBD1 agrees at 7 bases. There are 14 residues in the CDR3. The germline CDR1 and CDR2 sequences are SEHNR and FQNEAQ (reference sequence). Unmatched junction bases numbered 8, after V lost 5 bases and J lost 5 bases. CDR3 in amino acids: CASSQGGREYGYTF. CDR3 nucleotide sequence: TGTGCCAGCAGCCAGGGGGGAAGGGAGTATGGCTACACCTTC.

The J gene is TRBJ1-2, the V gene TRBV7-8; 7 bases map to TRBD1. The trim removed 5 bases at V and 2 bases at J, leaving 8 bases unmatched. This CDR3 has 15 residues. CDR1 is SGHVS and CDR2 is FQNEAQ in the germline V gene. The CDR3 DNA reads as TGTGCCAGCAGCCCAAAGGGCAGGGGGAACTATGGCTACACCTTC. This translates into CASSPKGRGNYGYTF.

The chain combines TRBV3-1 (or the pseudogene TRBV3-2) with TRBJ2-1, with a weak D call TRBD2 (5 bases). CDR1 and CDR2 from the germline V gene are LGHDT and YNNKEL (reference sequence). The ends were cut back, 3 bases at V and 7 bases at J, with 7 bases in the middle. The CDR3 totals 12 residues. CDR3 in DNA: TGTGCCAGCAGCCACTCGGGGAATGAGCAGTTCTTC. Protein sequence: CASSHSGNEQFF.

The V call is TRBV4-1, the J call TRBJ2-5; TRBD2 matches at 10 bases. V lost 8 bases to trimming and J lost 5 bases; unmatched junction nucleotides: 8. The CDR3 runs to 14 residues. Germline values: CDR1 MGHRA, CDR2 YSYEKL. The CDR3 DNA reads TGCGCCAGCGCTCCTACTAGCGGGGATGAGACCCAGTACTTC. It specifies CASAPTSGDETQYF.

V is TRBV11-2 and J is TRBJ2-2, with D possibly being TRBD2 (6 bases). V was clipped by 4 bases and J by 14 bases, with 17 bases between them. The CDR3 is made up of 13 amino acids. In germline, CDR1 is SGHAT, CDR2 FQNNGV. CDR3 region: CASSSLAPGVLFF. The CDR3 nucleotides read TGTGCCAGCAGCTCACTCGCCCCGGGGGTCCTGTTTTTT.

The gene calls are TRBV6-5 and TRBJ2-2; 8 bases match TRBD1. The germline CDR1 and CDR2 sequences are MNHEY and SVGAGI. The CDR3 loop spans 14 amino acids. The ends lost 6 bases at V and 7 bases at J; junction bases unmatched: 7. The CDR3 protein is CASSGDRWSGELFF. The CDR3 nucleotides are TGTGCCAGCAGCGGGGACAGGTGGAGCGGGGAGCTGTTTTTT.

The chain combines TRBV27 with TRBJ2-3, with TRBD1 matching 12 bases. CDR1 and CDR2 from the germline V gene are MNHEY and SMNVEV (reference sequence). This CDR3 is 17 amino acids long. V lost 6 bases, J lost 8 bases, and 15 bases stayed unmatched. This CDR3 is CASSLRGTGGPLGTQYF. CDR3 DNA sequence: TGTGCCAGCAGCTTAAGGGGGACAGGGGGCCCCTTGGGTACGCAGTATTTT.

The chain employs TRBV25-1 and TRBJ1-4; D may be TRBD1 (5 bases). In germline, CDR1 is MGHDK, CDR2 SYGVNS. The CDR3 has 16 residues. The V end was cut by 2 bases, the J end by 3 bases, with 13 bases between. CDR3 coding DNA: TGTGCCAGCAGTGAACCTCGGGGGTTAGCTAATGAAAAACTGTTTTTT. Translated: CASSEPRGLANEKLFF.

This sequence joins TRBV19 and TRBJ2-3, with 15 bases matching TRBD2. In germline, CDR1 is LNHDA, CDR2 SQIVND (reference sequence). V gave up 4 bases and J gave up 5 bases; unmatched junction bases: 4. The CDR3 is 16 amino acids. As DNA, the CDR3 is TGTGCCAGTAGTAGGACTAGCGGGGGGGCTGGAGATACGCAGTATTTT. It translates to CASSRTSGGAGDTQYF.

This clone was picked up many times. The V gene is TRBV25-1, the J gene TRBJ2-1, with D unresolved. The CDR3 covers 15 residues. V lost 2 bases and J lost 7, with 15 bases in between. Per germline, CDR1 MGHDK and CDR2 SYGVNS. The CDR3 reads CASSELQTPRNEQFF. As DNA, the CDR3 is TGTGCCAGCAGTGAACTCCAGACACCAAGAAATGAGCAGTTCTTC.

The rearrangement links TRBV15 to TRBJ2-3; 9 bases match TRBD2. Germline CDR1 and CDR2: LNHNV and YYDKDF (reference sequence). The CDR3 has 18 amino acids. With 1 base clipped from V and 0 bases from J, the junction kept 8 bases outside the gene matches. The CDR3 region is CATSRGSGGGRSTDTQYF. The CDR3 DNA reads TGTGCCACCAGCAGAGGTAGCGGGGGAGGGAGAAGCACAGATACGCAGTATTTT.

There are a few counts of this clone. The chain joins TRBV11-2 to TRBJ2-3, with 7 bases that match TRBD1. The CDR3 sequence is 15 residues long. The germline V gene has CDR1 SGHAT and CDR2 FQNNGV. With V trimmed by 5 bases and J by 2 bases, 7 bases remained unmatched. The CDR3 bases are TGTGCCAGCAGCCCCCGACAGGGATCCACAGATACGCAGTATTTT. It is translated as CASSPRQGSTDTQYF.

A single count supports this clone. The chain employs TRBV11-2 and TRBJ2-3, with TRBD2 identical over 11 bases. The germline CDR1 and CDR2 sequences are SGHAT and FQNNGV. The CDR3 has 17 residues. The V and J ends lost 1 base and 2 bases, in that order; junction bases with no gene match: 5. CDR3 amino acids: CASSLGLAGGNTDTQYF. In DNA, the CDR3 is TGTGCCAGCAGCTTAGGGCTAGCGGGGGGCAACACAGATACGCAGTATTTT.

This chain connects TRBV12-3 or TRBV12-4 to TRBJ1-2, with D unclear. This CDR3 region has 13 residues. The germline V and J ends were trimmed by 6 bases and 6 bases, with 14 bases remaining between them. CDR3 coding DNA: TGTGCCAGCAGCCAGGTGAGGGAACATGGCTACACCTTC. Translated, it gives CASSQVREHGYTF.

In DNA, the CDR3 is TGTGCCAGTACCCGGACAGGGAACACCGGGGAGCTGTTTTTT. Translation gives CASTRTGNTGELFF. The V call is TRBV19, the J call TRBJ2-2; TRBD1 matches at 7 bases. The CDR3 spans 14 residues. The V segment lost 7 bases and the J segment 1 base; nucleotides outside the gene matches: 3. CDR1 is LNHDA and CDR2 is SQIVND in the germline V gene (reference sequence).

This chain connects TRBV12-3 or TRBV12-4 to TRBJ1-6; D call uncertain. The CDR3 extends over 12 amino acids. Trimming took off 6 bases at V and 13 bases at J, with 13 bases between the two ends. CDR3 in amino acids: CASSGEGSPLHF. The CDR3 coding sequence is TGTGCCAGCAGCGGTGAGGGATCTCCCCTCCACTTT.

The rearrangement uses TRBV19 and TRBJ1-5, with 7 bases matching TRBD1. This CDR3 contains 14 residues. Germline lookup yields CDR1 LNHDA and CDR2 SQIVND (reference sequence). V shed 5 bases and J 4 bases; nucleotides not matched to a gene: 5. Written as DNA, the CDR3 is TGTGCCAGTAGTGTAGGACAGGATAATCAGCCCCAGCATTTT. This sequence encodes CASSVGQDNQPQHF.

This clone was observed once. The chain links TRBV27 to TRBJ1-1, with D uncertain. The V end lost 7 bases, the J end lost 2 bases, and 11 bases lay between the germline ends. The CDR3 sequence is 13 residues long. Germline V lookup: CDR1 MNHEY, CDR2 SMNVEV (reference sequence). CDR3 nucleotides: TGTGCCAGCACCGCCCGGGTAAACACTGAAGCTTTCTTT. This sequence encodes CASTARVNTEAFF.

The J gene is TRBJ2-3, the V gene TRBV7-8, with D tentatively TRBD2 (7 bases). Germline loops: CDR1 SGHVS, CDR2 FQNEAQ. Trimming removed 0 bases from V and 3 bases from J, with 13 bases in between. This CDR3 has 16 residues. The CDR3 loop reads CASSLAGGRETDTQYF. DNA of the CDR3: TGTGCCAGCAGCTTAGCCGGGGGGCGGGAGACAGATACGCAGTATTTT.

The table lists this clone with many counts. This sequence joins TRBV5-8 and TRBJ2-1; D perhaps matches TRBD2 (7 bases). Trimming shortened V by 4 bases and J by 7 bases, and 18 bases separated the two germline ends. CDR3 size: 15 residues. Looked up from germline, CDR1 is SGHTS and CDR2 is YDEGEE. CDR3 in DNA: TGTGCCAGCAGCCTCCGGGGGGCCAATCTGAATGAGCAGTTCTTC. Translating it yields CASSLRGANLNEQFF.

DNA of the CDR3: TGTGCCAGCAGCTTAGATGGCGGGGGCTGGGGCACAGATACGCAGTATTTT. This encodes CASSLDGGGWGTDTQYF. The rearrangement links TRBV7-2 to TRBJ2-3, with D possibly matching TRBD2 (7 bases). CDR1 and CDR2 (germline): SGHTA, FQGNSA. There are 17 residues in the CDR3. V dropped 1 base and J dropped 1 base, with 15 bases sitting between them.

This chain joins TRBV3-1 (or the pseudogene TRBV3-2) and TRBJ2-1; the match to TRBD2 covers 8 bases. The V gene end was trimmed by 5 bases and the J gene end by 8 bases; junction bases not matched to a gene: 11. Germline V gives CDR1 LGHDT, CDR2 YNNKEL (reference sequence). The CDR3 runs to 15 residues. The CDR3 is CASSIRGGRGDEQFF. The CDR3 DNA follows: TGTGCCAGCAGCATCCGGGGGGGCCGAGGAGATGAGCAGTTCTTC.

V usage is TRBV2 and J usage is TRBJ1-5; 7 bases map to TRBD1. CDR3 length equals 14 residues. The germline V gene encodes CDR1 SNHLY and CDR2 FYNNEI. V was pared by 4 bases and J by 3 bases, with 3 bases of the junction left unmatched. The CDR3 region is CASSGQGYNQPQHF. The CDR3 DNA reads as TGTGCCAGCAGTGGACAGGGATACAATCAGCCCCAGCATTTT.

The V call is TRBV6-5, the J call TRBJ2-3; D uncertain. This CDR3 has 14 residues. Germline-derived CDR1 and CDR2 are MNHEY and SVGAGI. V was trimmed by 6 bases and J by 3 bases, leaving 13 bases between them. CDR3 amino acids: CASRLSGSTDTQYF. In DNA, the CDR3 is TGTGCCAGCAGGCTTTCGGGTTCTACAGATACGCAGTATTTT.

This chain links TRBV19 with TRBJ1-6; possible D gene TRBD1, 5 bases. The germline CDR1 and CDR2 sequences are LNHDA and SQIVND (reference sequence). V was shortened by 10 bases and J by 2 bases, with 12 bases between the two germline ends. The CDR3 consists of 14 residues. The CDR3 sequence: CATRGDTYNSPLHF. The DNA for the CDR3 is TGTGCCACCCGGGGGGATACCTATAATTCACCCCTCCACTTT.

The rearrangement joins TRBV12-3 or TRBV12-4 to TRBJ2-5, with 7 bases that match TRBD2. The length of the CDR3 is 13 residues. Trimming took 2 bases from V and 5 from J; bases not matched to a gene: 2. CDR3 region: CASSLQGGETQYF. The CDR3 nucleotides read TGTGCCAGCAGTTTACAGGGAGGGGAGACCCAGTACTTC.